What follows describes a single T cell receptor (beta chain). These data originate in a study of blood T cell repertoires in COVID-19. Per the original data handling: Scientists estimated how many nucleated cells there were by amplifying reference gene primers. Data came from immunoSEQ multiplex PCR; TCRdb stores just in-frame clones and leaves some out. The V and J calls and clone size come from that table; D and trimming were worked out from the DNA. The top ten clones hold roughly 14% of a sample with 80,000 to 95,000 clones, roughly 84% of them seen once. CDR1 is SGHAT, CDR2 FQNNGV, per germline. This CDR3 contains 15 residues. Trimming cost V 4 bases and J 6 bases; bases outside gene matches: 3.

This TCR derives from a woman aged 70 to 79 with acute or convalescent COVID-19. Sequenced input: peripheral blood. The rearrangement uses TRBV11-2 and TRBJ2-2; the match to TRBD1 covers 12 bases. Here the CDR3 DNA reads TGTGCCAGCAGCTCAGGGACAGGGGGCCCCGGGGAGCTGTTTTTT. Its protein is CASSSGTGGPGELFF.